Shown below are 9 T cell receptor beta chains from a single sample sequenced in a study of blood T cells in healthy people across ages. Primed by a sample-barcoded 5' primer and a J-beta primer mix, a second PCR proceeded for about 7 to 11 cycles. TCRdb called the 5' RACE reads again in MiXCR, with one record for every CDR3 protein. The sample includes 750,000 to 950,000 distinct CDR3 sequences, roughly 24% of them seen just once. These data also featured in a second study, about T cells of mothers and their children.

The sample was blood. These receptors were collected from a boy between 5 and 17 years old in good health.

The J gene is TRBJ1-4, the V gene TRBV29-1; no clear D. This CDR3 contains 13 residues. V dropped 1 base and J dropped 8 bases, with 11 bases sitting between them. CDR1 and CDR2 from the germline V gene are SQVTM and ANQGSEA. The CDR3 DNA reads TGCAGCGTTGAAGCCCAAGACGTAGAAAAACTGTTTTTT. Translation gives CSVEAQDVEKLFF.

The rearrangement uses TRBV6-1 and TRBJ1-5; 8 bases agree with TRBD1. Germline V lookup: CDR1 MNHNS, CDR2 SASEGT. This CDR3 comprises 13 residues. With 6 bases clipped from V and 4 bases from J, the junction kept 2 bases outside the gene matches. The CDR3 protein is CASRQGGNQPQHF. The CDR3 DNA reads as TGTGCCAGCAGACAGGGGGGTAATCAGCCCCAGCATTTT.

The genes are TRBV2 and TRBJ2-7, with D hard to call. This CDR3 is built from 12 residues. Germline V CDR1 and CDR2: SNHLY, FYNNEI. V lost 0 bases and J 7 bases, leaving 7 bases between the germline ends. CDR3 coding DNA: TGTGCCAGCAGTGAAGCCTCTGGAGAGCAGTACTTC. The encoded protein is CASSEASGEQYF.

The chain combines TRBV20-1 with TRBJ1-4; perhaps TRBD1 as D (6 bases). Germline loops: CDR1 DFQATT, CDR2 SNEGSKA (reference sequence). V was shortened by 3 bases and J by 3 bases, with 11 bases between the two germline ends. CDR3 size: 14 residues. The CDR3: CSASPGQPNEKLFF. CDR3 nucleotide sequence: TGCAGTGCTAGCCCGGGACAACCTAATGAAAAACTGTTTTTT.

This clonotype was counted at least ten times. The chain recombines TRBV5-1 with TRBJ2-5; 7 bases line up with TRBD1. V trimming: 0 bases; J trimming: 5 bases; junction bases outside the gene matches: 7. This CDR3 is built from 15 residues. Looked up from germline, CDR1 is SGHRS and CDR2 is YFSETQ. The CDR3 nucleotides are TGCGCCAGCAGCTTGGCCCCAGGGGGTACGGAGACCCAGTACTTC. Translated, it gives CASSLAPGGTETQYF. Drawing the rest from reference TRBV5-1 and TRBJ2-5, the complete variable domain is KAGVTQTPRYLIKTRGQQVTLSCSPISGHRSVSWYQQTPGQGLQFLFEYFSETQRNKGNFPGRFSGRQFSNSRSEMNVSTLELGDSALYLCASSLAPGGTETQYFGPGTRLLVL.

This clonotype was counted a few times. This chain links TRBV6-6 with TRBJ2-7, with 7 bases lining up with TRBD2. J lost 6 bases, V lost 8 bases, and 10 bases had no gene match. Germline assignment: CDR1 MNHNY and CDR2 SVGAGI (reference sequence). The CDR3 is 13 residues long. The CDR3 loop is CASRRGGTSEQYF. For the CDR3, the DNA is TGTGCCAGCCGCCGGGGAGGGACCAGCGAGCAGTACTTC.

The chain joins TRBV7-6 to TRBJ1-3; D call uncertain. Looked up from germline, CDR1 is SGHVS and CDR2 is FNYEAQ. With 1 base removed from V and 3 bases from J, the gap between germline ends came to 7 bases. The CDR3 loop spans 14 amino acids. For the CDR3, the DNA is TGTGCCAGCAGCTTAGGAGATTTTGGAAACACCATATATTTT. Its protein is CASSLGDFGNTIYF.

The V gene is TRBV19, the J gene TRBJ2-6; D uncertain. The V end was cut by 4 bases, the J end by 5 bases, with 15 bases between. Per germline, CDR1 LNHDA and CDR2 SQIVND (reference sequence). This CDR3 is built from 16 residues. CDR3 nucleotide sequence: TGTGCCAGTAGTAAGTTAGCCCCCGGCTGGGCCAACGTCCTGACTTTC. This encodes CASSKLAPGWANVLTF.

The chain links TRBV12-3 or TRBV12-4 to TRBJ1-2; 8 nucleotides align to TRBD1. J gave up 4 bases and V 4 bases, and 14 bases lay outside the gene matches. The CDR3 length is 17 residues. As DNA, the CDR3 is TGTGCCAGCAGTTCAACCGGGACAGGCTTCACCAGCTATGGCTACACCTTC. Encoded protein: CASSSTGTGFTSYGYTF.